This TCR beta chain appears in the sequencing data of a study of blood T cells in healthy people across ages. Study outcomes and limitations: Investigators viewed diversity estimates from one million T cells as underestimates, the study reported.

After removal of 2 bases from V and 13 bases from J, the junction contained 10 bases not matched to a gene. This CDR3 is 15 amino acids long. Germline CDR1 SEHNR, CDR2 FQNEAQ (reference sequence). Comment on this clonotype: Antigen specificity is unknown.

Alongside a J-beta primer mix, a sample-barcoded 5' primer served in a second PCR lasting 7 to 11 cycles. TCRdb itself ran the 5' RACE reads through MiXCR, one entry per CDR3 protein. This table has about 1.7 million distinct CDR3 sequences, roughly 28% appearing once. Total RNA extraction produced at least 5.5 micrograms (per sample) for the study. The chain combines TRBV7-9 with TRBJ2-4, with 11 bases lining up with TRBD2. Sequencing used blood. This TCR was recovered from a woman younger than 45 in good health. CDR3 sequence: CASSLKLAGADEQYF. CDR3 coding DNA: TGTGCCAGCAGCTTAAAACTAGCGGGAGCGGATGAGCAGTACTTC.